This TCR beta chain was captured in a study of shared clonotypes between healthy human individuals. Study-wide context: CD4 naive cells filled three plates per donor, CD4 memory three, CD8 naive two and CD8 memory one. General study points: Among donors, the sharing of clonotypes was expected to be influenced by sequencing depth.

This table comes from immunoSEQ multiplex PCR, and its TCRdb copy is limited to in-frame clones, with some not included. The sample has 1.5 million to 2.5 million clones, less than 95% seen once; the top ten hold approximately 1%. CD8 cells classed as naive were CD45RO-negative and positively selected for CCR7, excluding terminally differentiated effector memory CD45RA+ cells. Comments on this clone: Antigen: not known.

With 5 bases removed from V and 3 bases from J, the gap between germline ends came to 11 bases. Germline lookup yields CDR1 MNHEY and CDR2 SVGAGI. The CDR3 is 13 amino acids. This receptor was identified in a young man in good health. The rearrangement uses TRBV6-5 and TRBJ2-7; possible D gene TRBD1, 6 bases. Specimen: naive CD8+ T cells sorted from blood. CDR3 nucleotide sequence: TGTGCCAGCAGTGGGTACAGGGACTACGAGCAGTACTTC. It codes for CASSGYRDYEQYF.